This passage covers 26 T cell receptor beta chains from one sample sequenced in a study of long-term antiretroviral therapy in people with HIV. They ran version v3.0 of the immunoSEQ assay at survey level. The method was immunoSEQ multiplex PCR; TCRdb's version includes in-frame clones alone and lacks a portion of them. The sample lists about 16,000 clones; more than 75% were seen once. The source was unsorted PBMCs, collected 6.9 years after starting antiretroviral therapy. The origin of the receptors is a man aged 50-59 years with HIV.

The chain couples TRBV7-2 to TRBJ1-1, with TRBD1 identical over 12 bases. The J segment lost 1 base and the V segment lost 5 bases, leaving 11 bases of the junction unmatched. In germline, CDR1 is SGHTA, CDR2 FQGNSA. The CDR3 contains 18 residues. The CDR3 spells CASSRAGTGGSRNTEAFF. CDR3 DNA sequence: TGTGCCAGCAGCCGGGCCGGGACAGGGGGCAGCCGGAACACTGAAGCTTTCTTT.

The V call is TRBV25-1, the J call TRBJ2-7, with TRBD1 as a possible D gene (5 bases). V was clipped by 3 bases and J by 1 base, with 10 bases between them. CDR3 length: 14 amino acids. The V gene's germline CDR1 is MGHDK and CDR2 SYGVNS. The CDR3 nucleotides are TGTGCCAGCAGTGAGGCAGGGCGATCCTACGAGCAGTACTTC. This sequence encodes CASSEAGRSYEQYF.

The rearrangement joins TRBV6-4 to TRBJ2-5; 10 bases line up with TRBD1. CDR3 length: 15 amino acids. V was pared by 4 bases and J by 4 bases, with 6 bases of the junction left unmatched. Germline values: CDR1 MRHNA, CDR2 SNTAGT. Written as DNA, the CDR3 is TGTGCCAGCAGTGCGGACAGGGGGGATGGAGAGACCCAGTACTTC. This codes for CASSADRGDGETQYF.

This rearrangement joins TRBV7-3 to TRBJ2-3, with 7 nucleotides matching TRBD1. The J segment lost 6 bases and the V segment lost 5 bases, leaving 11 bases of the junction unmatched. There are 15 residues in the CDR3. Germline V gives CDR1 SGHTA, CDR2 FQGTGA. Here the CDR3 DNA reads TGTGCCAGCAGCAAATTGGGACAGTTTGGGGATACGCAGTATTTT. It specifies CASSKLGQFGDTQYF.

This chain connects TRBV4-1 to TRBJ1-6, with TRBD1 matching over 8 bases. CDR3 length: 18 residues. V lost 0 bases, J lost 11 bases, and 15 bases stayed unmatched. Germline-derived CDR1 and CDR2 are MGHRA and YSYEKL. The CDR3 protein is CASSQDDVPRTGRTPLHF. CDR3 DNA: TGCGCCAGCAGCCAAGATGATGTCCCCAGGACAGGGAGGACACCCCTCCACTTT.

The chain combines TRBV19 with TRBJ1-6; D unclear. V was clipped by 4 bases and J by 11 bases, with 21 bases between them. Germline V lookup: CDR1 LNHDA, CDR2 SQIVND (reference sequence). The CDR3 contains 16 residues. The CDR3 loop reads CASSRLWRTPAAPLHF. CDR3 DNA sequence: TGTGCCAGTAGTAGGTTATGGCGGACCCCAGCTGCACCCCTCCACTTT. Drawing the rest from reference TRBV19 and TRBJ1-6, the complete variable domain is DGGITQSPKYLFRKEGQNVTLSCEQNLNHDAMYWYRQDPGQGLRLIYYSQIVNDFQKGDIAEGYSVSREKKESFPLTVTSAQKNPTAFYLCASSRLWRTPAAPLHFGNGTRLTVT.

V is TRBV7-8 and J is TRBJ1-2; D is undetermined. The CDR3 runs to 16 residues. Trimming removed 5 bases at V and 8 bases at J, with 24 bases between. Germline V gives CDR1 SGHVS, CDR2 FQNEAQ. In nucleotides, the CDR3 is TGTGCCAGCAGCGGAAAGACCCCGGTGACACGTGAAGGCTACACCTTC. Residues: CASSGKTPVTREGYTF. Looking up the rest from reference TRBV7-8 and TRBJ1-2 gives the full variable domain: GAGVSQSPRYKVAKRGQDVALRCDPISGHVSLFWYQQALGQGPEFLTYFQNEAQLDKSGLPSDRFFAERPEGSVSTLKIQRTQQEDSAVYLCASSGKTPVTREGYTFGSGTRLTVV.

This clone was counted a single time. The chain employs TRBV14 and TRBJ1-2, with TRBD1 as a possible D gene (5 bases). The germline V and J ends were trimmed by 1 base and 7 bases, with 10 bases remaining between them. This CDR3 region has 13 residues. Germline V gene data show CDR1 as SGHDN and CDR2 as FVKESK. The CDR3 DNA follows: TGTGCCAGCAGCCAAGTGGTAGGGGCTGGCTACACCTTC. As protein: CASSQVVGAGYTF.

The rearrangement uses TRBV9 and TRBJ2-7; 10 bases match TRBD2. Germline CDR1 is SGDLS and CDR2 is YYNGEE. V dropped 7 bases and J dropped 1; count of bases not matched to a gene: 5. The CDR3 totals 14 residues. This CDR3 reads CASGASGSSYEQYF. The DNA of the CDR3 is TGTGCCAGCGGGGCTAGCGGGAGTTCCTACGAGCAGTACTTC.

This chain connects TRBV7-2 to TRBJ2-7; D gene ambiguous. V was trimmed by 4 bases and J by 5 bases, leaving 9 bases between them. Germline V gene data show CDR1 as SGHTA and CDR2 as FQGNSA. This CDR3 comprises 12 residues. The CDR3 spells CASSWTLNEQYF. CDR3 coding DNA: TGTGCCAGCAGCTGGACCTTGAACGAGCAGTACTTC. Full variable domain (remainder filled in from reference TRBV7-2 and TRBJ2-7): GAGVSQSPSNKVTEKGKDVELRCDPISGHTALYWYRQSLGQGLEFLIYFQGNSAPDKSGLPSDRFSAERTGGSVSTLTIQRTQQEDSAVYLCASSWTLNEQYFGPGTRLTVT.

There are a few counts of this clone. The chain recombines TRBV7-9 with TRBJ1-2; no firm D call. The CDR3 consists of 12 residues. Germline loops: CDR1 SEHNR, CDR2 FQNEAQ (reference sequence). Trimming took off 1 base at V and 7 bases at J, with 7 bases between the two ends. CDR3 protein: CASSLVSSGYTF. As DNA, the CDR3 is TGTGCCAGCAGCTTAGTGAGTTCTGGCTACACCTTC.

The V and J genes are TRBV7-2 and TRBJ2-1; no clear D. V was cut by 1 base and J by 7 bases, with 5 bases left in between. CDR3 length: 12 amino acids. Germline lookup yields CDR1 SGHTA and CDR2 FQGNSA. CDR3 in amino acids: CASSLVGNEQFF. CDR3 nucleotide sequence: TGTGCCAGCAGCTTAGTTGGAAATGAGCAGTTCTTC.

This clone was recorded once. This chain connects TRBV21-1 to TRBJ2-7; the table's TRBD2 call for D was not verified on the DNA. TRBV21-1 is shown as a pseudogene. CDR3 size: 15 residues. CDR3 amino acids: CASSKVQPSPYEQYF. The CDR3 DNA reads as TGTGCCAGCAGCAAAGTTCAGCCTAGTCCCTACGAGCAGTACTTC.

The chain recombines TRBV7-8 with TRBJ2-1; D is unresolved. Germline V gene sequence: CDR1 SGHVS, CDR2 FQNEAQ. Trimming took off 2 bases at V and 9 bases at J, with 11 bases between the two ends. The CDR3 totals 13 residues. The CDR3 sequence: CASSLLAVSEQFF. Written as DNA, the CDR3 is TGTGCCAGCAGCTTACTTGCAGTAAGTGAGCAGTTCTTC. The full variable domain, in which reference TRBV7-8 and TRBJ2-1 provide the parts outside the CDR3, is GAGVSQSPRYKVAKRGQDVALRCDPISGHVSLFWYQQALGQGPEFLTYFQNEAQLDKSGLPSDRFFAERPEGSVSTLKIQRTQQEDSAVYLCASSLLAVSEQFFGPGTRLTVL.

This chain uses TRBV14 with TRBJ2-7, with D possibly TRBD2 on 6 matching bases. The CDR3 length is 15 residues. The germline V gene has CDR1 SGHDN and CDR2 FVKESK. The V and J ends lost 4 bases and 6 bases respectively, with 19 bases between them. The DNA of the CDR3 is TGTGCCAGCAGCCCCTTATGGGGGGAGGCGGGCGAGCAGTACTTC. Residues: CASSPLWGEAGEQYF.

This clone was counted once. The V and J genes are TRBV5-4 and TRBJ2-3; possibly TRBD1 for D (5 bases). The length of the CDR3 is 16 residues. The germline V and J ends were trimmed by 2 bases and 2 bases, with 15 bases remaining between them. In germline, CDR1 is SGHNT, CDR2 YYREEE (reference sequence). CDR3: CASSLSRQPYTDTQYF. The CDR3 region has the DNA TGTGCCAGCAGCTTATCCCGACAGCCCTACACAGATACGCAGTATTTT.

The chain links TRBV7-2 to TRBJ1-4, with D perhaps TRBD1 (6 bases). V shed 5 bases and J shed 3 bases, with 7 bases lying between them. Germline V lookup: CDR1 SGHTA, CDR2 FQGNSA. The CDR3 runs 13 residues. The CDR3: CASSNRANEKLFF. The CDR3 DNA sequence: TGTGCCAGCAGCAACAGGGCTAATGAAAAACTGTTTTTT. The whole variable domain, remainder taken from reference TRBV7-2 and TRBJ1-4, is GAGVSQSPSNKVTEKGKDVELRCDPISGHTALYWYRQSLGQGLEFLIYFQGNSAPDKSGLPSDRFSAERTGGSVSTLTIQRTQQEDSAVYLCASSNRANEKLFFGSGTQLSVL.

The V call is TRBV27, the J call TRBJ2-1, with 7 positions matching TRBD2. The trim removed 8 bases at V and 9 bases at J, leaving 10 bases unmatched. Germline loops: CDR1 MNHEY, CDR2 SMNVEV (reference sequence). The CDR3 length is 13 residues. The CDR3 spells CASERTWGGEQFF. The CDR3 region has the DNA TGTGCCAGCGAGCGTACTTGGGGGGGTGAGCAGTTCTTC.

This chain links TRBV19 with TRBJ2-1, with D possibly being TRBD1 (5 bases). Trimming cost V 1 base and J 2 bases, with 9 bases left between them. Germline V gene data show CDR1 as LNHDA and CDR2 as SQIVND (reference sequence). This CDR3 spans 15 amino acids. The CDR3 DNA sequence: TGTGCCAGTAGTATAGGGGCGGACACCTACAATGAGCAGTTCTTC. Translated, it gives CASSIGADTYNEQFF.

The rearrangement links TRBV7-3 to TRBJ2-3; D possibly matches TRBD1 or TRBD2 (6 bases each). This CDR3 is built from 14 residues. The V end was cut by 8 bases, the J end by 6 bases, with 18 bases between. Germline CDR1 SGHTA, CDR2 FQGTGA. CDR3 sequence reads: CASSRGETGDTQYF. The CDR3 DNA reads TGTGCCAGCTCGAGGGGGGAGACAGGTGATACGCAGTATTTT.

J is TRBJ1-1 and V is TRBV7-3; D uncertain. V lost 2 bases to trimming and J lost 5 bases, with 3 bases between them. The CDR3 length is 11 residues. The germline V gene has CDR1 SGHTA and CDR2 FQGTGA. The CDR3 region is CASSLGTEAFF. In DNA form, the CDR3 reads TGTGCCAGCAGCTTAGGGACTGAAGCTTTCTTT.

The gene calls are TRBV6-5 and TRBJ2-5; tentative D call: TRBD1 (6 bases). Germline assignment: CDR1 MNHEY and CDR2 SVGAGI. The V end was cut by 10 bases, the J end by 4 bases, with 22 bases between. The CDR3 runs 15 residues. The CDR3: CATMRLRGSGETQYF. In nucleotides, the CDR3 is TGTGCCACCATGCGCCTCAGGGGATCAGGAGAGACCCAGTACTTC.

The count of this clone is one. This sequence joins TRBV15 and TRBJ2-1; 8 nucleotides agree with TRBD2. Germline V gives CDR1 LNHNV, CDR2 YYDKDF (reference sequence). J lost 3 bases, V lost 5 bases, and 9 bases had no gene match. The CDR3 is made up of 16 amino acids. As DNA, the CDR3 is TGTGCCACCAGCTCCATTTCTAGCGGGTACTACAATGAGCAGTTCTTC. Translation gives CATSSISSGYYNEQFF.

This chain links TRBV5-6 with TRBJ2-5; 8 bases align to TRBD1. CDR3 length: 13 amino acids. The germline gives CDR1 SGHDT, CDR2 YYEEEE. V trimming: 0 bases; J trimming: 5 bases; junction bases outside the gene matches: 0. CDR3 coding DNA: TGTGCCAGCAGCTTGGGACAGGGGGAGACCCAGTACTTC. It codes for CASSLGQGETQYF. Based on the CDR3 plus reference TRBV5-6 and TRBJ2-5, the full variable domain is DAGVTQSPTHLIKTRGQQVTLRCSPKSGHDTVSWYQQALGQGPQFIFQYYEEEERQRGNFPDRFSGHQFPNYSSELNVNALLLGDSALYLCASSLGQGETQYFGPGTRLLVL.

The J gene is TRBJ1-3, the V gene TRBV5-4, with D unresolved. The V gene lost 4 bases and the J gene lost 1 base, with 9 bases spanning the gap. Germline V lookup: CDR1 SGHNT, CDR2 YYREEE (reference sequence). This CDR3 spans 14 amino acids. The CDR3 sequence: CASSTPGSGNTIYF. The CDR3 DNA reads as TGTGCCAGCAGCACTCCGGGGTCTGGAAACACCATATATTTT. The complete variable domain, with remaining parts taken from reference TRBV5-4 and TRBJ1-3, reads ETGVTQSPTHLIKTRGQQVTLRCSSQSGHNTVSWYQQALGQGPQFIFQYYREEENGRGNFPPRFSGLQFPNYSSELNVNALELDDSALYLCASSTPGSGNTIYFGEGSWLTVV.

The rearrangement links TRBV5-1 to TRBJ1-1; D unresolved. This CDR3 has 13 residues. Germline values: CDR1 SGHRS, CDR2 YFSETQ. V gave up 1 base and J gave up 1 base, with 5 bases separating them. Written as DNA, the CDR3 is TGCGCCAGCAGCTTGCAGCCGAACACTGAAGCTTTCTTT. Residues: CASSLQPNTEAFF.